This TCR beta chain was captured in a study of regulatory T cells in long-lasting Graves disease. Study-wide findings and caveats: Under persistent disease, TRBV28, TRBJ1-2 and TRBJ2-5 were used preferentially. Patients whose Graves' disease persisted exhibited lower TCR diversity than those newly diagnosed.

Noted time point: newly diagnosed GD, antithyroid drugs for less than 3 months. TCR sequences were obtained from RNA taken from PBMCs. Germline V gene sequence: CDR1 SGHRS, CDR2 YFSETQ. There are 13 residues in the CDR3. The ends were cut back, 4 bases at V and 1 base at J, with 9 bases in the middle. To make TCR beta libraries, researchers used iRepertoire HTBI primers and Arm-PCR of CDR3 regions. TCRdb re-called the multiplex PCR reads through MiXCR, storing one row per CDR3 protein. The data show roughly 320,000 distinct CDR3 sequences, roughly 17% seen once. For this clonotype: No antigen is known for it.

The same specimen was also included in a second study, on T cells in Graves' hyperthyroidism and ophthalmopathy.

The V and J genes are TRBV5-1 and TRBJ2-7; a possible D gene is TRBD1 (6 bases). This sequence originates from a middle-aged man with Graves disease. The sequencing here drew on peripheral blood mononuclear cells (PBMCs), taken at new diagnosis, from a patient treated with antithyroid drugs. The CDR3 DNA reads TGCGCCAGCAGCAACGGACAGTCCTACGAGCAGTACTTC. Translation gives CASSNGQSYEQYF.